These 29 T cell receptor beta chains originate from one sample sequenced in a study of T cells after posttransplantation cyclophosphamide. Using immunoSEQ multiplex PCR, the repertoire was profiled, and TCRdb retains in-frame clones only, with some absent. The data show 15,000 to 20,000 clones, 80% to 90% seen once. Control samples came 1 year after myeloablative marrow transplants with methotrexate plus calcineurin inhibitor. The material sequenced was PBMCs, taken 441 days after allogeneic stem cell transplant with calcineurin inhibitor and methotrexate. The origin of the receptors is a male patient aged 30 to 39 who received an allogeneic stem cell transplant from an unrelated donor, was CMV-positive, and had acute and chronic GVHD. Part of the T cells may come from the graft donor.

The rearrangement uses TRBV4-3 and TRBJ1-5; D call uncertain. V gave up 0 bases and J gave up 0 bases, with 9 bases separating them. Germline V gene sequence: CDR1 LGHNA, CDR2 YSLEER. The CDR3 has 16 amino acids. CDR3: CASSQDGQNSNQPQHF. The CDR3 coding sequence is TGCGCCAGCAGCCAAGATGGGCAGAATAGCAATCAGCCCCAGCATTTT.

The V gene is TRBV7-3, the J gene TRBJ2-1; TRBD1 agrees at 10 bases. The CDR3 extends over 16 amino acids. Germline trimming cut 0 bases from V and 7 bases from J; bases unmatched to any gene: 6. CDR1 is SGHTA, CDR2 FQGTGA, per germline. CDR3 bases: TGTGCCAGCAGCTTAACGGGGGGGACAGGGGAGAATGAGCAGTTCTTC. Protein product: CASSLTGGTGENEQFF.

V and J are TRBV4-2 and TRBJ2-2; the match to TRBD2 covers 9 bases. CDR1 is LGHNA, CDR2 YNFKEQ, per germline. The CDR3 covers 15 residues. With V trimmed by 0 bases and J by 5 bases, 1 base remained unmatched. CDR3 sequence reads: CASSQDSGRTGELFF. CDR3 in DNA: TGTGCCAGCAGCCAAGATAGCGGGAGAACCGGGGAGCTGTTTTTT.

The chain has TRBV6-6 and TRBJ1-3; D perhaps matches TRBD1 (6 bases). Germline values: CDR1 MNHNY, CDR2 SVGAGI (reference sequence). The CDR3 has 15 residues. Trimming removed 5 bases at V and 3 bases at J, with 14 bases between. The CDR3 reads CASSDATGYGNTIYF. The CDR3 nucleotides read TGTGCCAGCAGTGACGCCACAGGGTATGGAAACACCATATATTTT.

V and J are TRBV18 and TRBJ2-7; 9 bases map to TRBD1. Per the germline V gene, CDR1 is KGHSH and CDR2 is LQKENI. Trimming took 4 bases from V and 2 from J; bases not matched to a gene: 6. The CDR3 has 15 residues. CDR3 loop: CASSLGQGTTYEQYF. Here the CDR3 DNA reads TGTGCCAGCTCACTAGGACAGGGGACAACCTACGAGCAGTACTTC. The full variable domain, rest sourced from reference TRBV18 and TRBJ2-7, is NAGVMQNPRHLVRRRGQEARLRCSPMKGHSHVYWYRQLPEEGLKFMVYLQKENIIDESGMPKERFSAEFPKEGPSILRIQQVVRGDSAAYFCASSLGQGTTYEQYFGPGTRLTVT.

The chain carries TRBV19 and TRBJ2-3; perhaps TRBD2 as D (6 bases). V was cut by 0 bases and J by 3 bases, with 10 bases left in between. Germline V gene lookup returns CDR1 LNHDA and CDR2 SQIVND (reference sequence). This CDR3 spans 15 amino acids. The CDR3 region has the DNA TGTGCCAGTAGTATAGACGCGGGAAGTACAGATACGCAGTATTTT. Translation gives CASSIDAGSTDTQYF.

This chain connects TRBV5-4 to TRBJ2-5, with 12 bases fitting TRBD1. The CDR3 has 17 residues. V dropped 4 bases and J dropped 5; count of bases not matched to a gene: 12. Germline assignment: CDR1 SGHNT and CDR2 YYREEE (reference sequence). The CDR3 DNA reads TGTGCCAGCAGCCGGGCGTCGGGACAGGGGGCGCACGAGACCCAGTACTTC. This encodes CASSRASGQGAHETQYF.

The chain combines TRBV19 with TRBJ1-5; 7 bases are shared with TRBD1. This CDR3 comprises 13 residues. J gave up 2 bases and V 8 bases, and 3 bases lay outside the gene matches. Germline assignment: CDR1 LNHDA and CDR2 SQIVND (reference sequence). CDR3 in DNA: TGTGCCAGTCGGGACAGTCGCAATCAGCCCCAGCATTTT. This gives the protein CASRDSRNQPQHF. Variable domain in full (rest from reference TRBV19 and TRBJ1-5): DGGITQSPKYLFRKEGQNVTLSCEQNLNHDAMYWYRQDPGQGLRLIYYSQIVNDFQKGDIAEGYSVSREKKESFPLTVTSAQKNPTAFYLCASRDSRNQPQHFGDGTRLSIL.

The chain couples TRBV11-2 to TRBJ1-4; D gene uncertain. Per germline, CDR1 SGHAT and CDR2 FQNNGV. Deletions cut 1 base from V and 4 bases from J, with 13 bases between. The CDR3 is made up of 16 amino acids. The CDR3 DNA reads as TGTGCCAGCAGCTTAGTTTCATCCCGGAGTAATGAAAAACTGTTTTTT. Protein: CASSLVSSRSNEKLFF.

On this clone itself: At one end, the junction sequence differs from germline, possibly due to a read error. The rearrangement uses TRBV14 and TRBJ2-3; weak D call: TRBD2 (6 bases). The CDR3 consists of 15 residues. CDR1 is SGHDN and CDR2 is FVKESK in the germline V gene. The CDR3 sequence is CASSQGDFSTDTQYF. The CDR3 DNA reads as TGTGCCAGCAGTCAAGGGGACTTCTCCACAGATACGCAGTATTTT.

This CDR3 is CASSLHGGLGMNTEAFF. CDR3 nucleotide sequence: TGTGCCAGCTCGCTCCACGGAGGCTTGGGGATGAACACTGAAGCTTTCTTT. J is TRBJ1-1 and V is TRBV18, with D uncertain. CDR3 size: 17 residues. The germline CDR1 and CDR2 sequences are KGHSH and LQKENI. The V end was cut by 6 bases, the J end by 0 bases, with 20 bases between.

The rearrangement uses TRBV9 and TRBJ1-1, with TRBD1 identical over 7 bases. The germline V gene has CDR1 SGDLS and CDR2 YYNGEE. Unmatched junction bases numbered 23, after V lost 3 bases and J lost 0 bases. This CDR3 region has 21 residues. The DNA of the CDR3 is TGTGCCAGCAGCGGAGGGGGGACAGCCCCGACCGCCGACCGGTTGAACACTGAAGCTTTCTTT. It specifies CASSGGGTAPTADRLNTEAFF.

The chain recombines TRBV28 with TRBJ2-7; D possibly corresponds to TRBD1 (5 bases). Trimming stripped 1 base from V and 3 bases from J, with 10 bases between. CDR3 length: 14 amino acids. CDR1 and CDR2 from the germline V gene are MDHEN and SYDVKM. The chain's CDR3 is CASSLLGQGYEQYF. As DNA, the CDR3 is TGTGCCAGCAGTTTATTGGGGCAGGGCTACGAGCAGTACTTC.

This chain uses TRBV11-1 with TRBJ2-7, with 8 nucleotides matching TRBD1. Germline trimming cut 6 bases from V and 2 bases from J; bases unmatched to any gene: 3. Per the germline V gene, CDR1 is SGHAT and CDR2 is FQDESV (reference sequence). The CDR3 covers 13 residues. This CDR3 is CASSPGGAYEQYF. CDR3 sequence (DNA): TGTGCCAGCAGTCCAGGGGGCGCCTACGAGCAGTACTTC.

The CDR3 loop is CASSFKLADSYEQYF. DNA of the CDR3: TGTGCCAGCAGCTTTAAATTAGCGGATTCCTACGAGCAGTACTTC. The J gene is TRBJ2-7, the V gene TRBV14, with a weak D call TRBD2 (6 bases). Germline V gene data show CDR1 as SGHDN and CDR2 as FVKESK. Trimming took off 5 bases at V and 1 base at J, with 15 bases between the two ends. The CDR3 has 15 residues.

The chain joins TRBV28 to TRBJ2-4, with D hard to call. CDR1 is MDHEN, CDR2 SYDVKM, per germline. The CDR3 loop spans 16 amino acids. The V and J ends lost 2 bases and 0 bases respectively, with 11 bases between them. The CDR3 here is CASSLGPWLAKNIQYF. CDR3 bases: TGTGCCAGCAGTTTAGGCCCGTGGCTAGCCAAAAACATTCAGTACTTC.

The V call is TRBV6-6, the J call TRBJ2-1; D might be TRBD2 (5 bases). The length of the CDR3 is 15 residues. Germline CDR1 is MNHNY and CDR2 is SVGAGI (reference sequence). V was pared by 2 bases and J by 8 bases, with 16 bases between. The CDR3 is CASSYVAGLGDEQFF. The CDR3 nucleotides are TGTGCCAGCAGTTACGTGGCGGGCCTTGGGGATGAGCAGTTCTTC.

The chain's CDR3 is CASRSDRPNTEAFF. The CDR3 nucleotides are TGTGCCAGTAGGTCGGACAGGCCGAACACTGAAGCTTTCTTT. The chain recombines TRBV19 with TRBJ1-1, with 7 bases identical to TRBD1. The V gene end was trimmed by 6 bases and the J gene end by 1 base; junction bases not matched to a gene: 5. The CDR3 sequence is 14 residues long. Germline lookup yields CDR1 LNHDA and CDR2 SQIVND (reference sequence).

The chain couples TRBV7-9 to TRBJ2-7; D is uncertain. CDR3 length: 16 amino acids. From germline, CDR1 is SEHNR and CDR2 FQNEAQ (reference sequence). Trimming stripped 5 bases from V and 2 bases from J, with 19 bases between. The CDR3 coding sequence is TGTGCCAGCAGCACCTTCTTGGGCAGATCTACCTACGAGCAGTACTTC. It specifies CASSTFLGRSTYEQYF.

CDR3 DNA sequence: TGTGCCAGCAGCTTAGAGGGGCGGACCACAGATACGCAGTATTTT. This encodes CASSLEGRTTDTQYF. This chain connects TRBV11-3 to TRBJ2-3, with D possibly matching TRBD1 (5 bases). This CDR3 comprises 15 residues. Looked up from germline, CDR1 is SGHNT and CDR2 is YENEEA. V lost 0 bases to trimming and J lost 2 bases, with 9 bases between them.

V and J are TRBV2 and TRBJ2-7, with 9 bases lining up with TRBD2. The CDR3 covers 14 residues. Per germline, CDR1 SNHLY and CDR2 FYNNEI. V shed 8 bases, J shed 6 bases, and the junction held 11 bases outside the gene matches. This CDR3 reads CASGTRGGALEQYF. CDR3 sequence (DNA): TGTGCCAGCGGAACCCGCGGGGGGGCCCTCGAGCAGTACTTC.

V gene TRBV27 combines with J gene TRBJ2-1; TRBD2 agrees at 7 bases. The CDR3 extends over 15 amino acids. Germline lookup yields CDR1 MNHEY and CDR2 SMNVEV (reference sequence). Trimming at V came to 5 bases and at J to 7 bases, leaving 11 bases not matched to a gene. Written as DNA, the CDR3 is TGTGCCAGCAGTCCCCGGGACCTCGGGGGGAATGAGCAGTTCTTC. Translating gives CASSPRDLGGNEQFF.

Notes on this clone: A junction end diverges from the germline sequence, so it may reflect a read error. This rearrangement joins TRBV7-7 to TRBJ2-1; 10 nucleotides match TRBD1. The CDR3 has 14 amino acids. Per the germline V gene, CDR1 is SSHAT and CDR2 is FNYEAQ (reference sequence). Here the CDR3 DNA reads TGTGCTAGCAGTCGGGACAGGGGTTTCAGTGAGCAGTTCTTC. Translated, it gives CASSRDRGFSEQFF.

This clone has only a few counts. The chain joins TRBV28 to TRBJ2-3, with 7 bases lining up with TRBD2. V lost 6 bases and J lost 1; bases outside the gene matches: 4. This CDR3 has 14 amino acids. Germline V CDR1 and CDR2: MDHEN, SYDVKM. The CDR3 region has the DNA TGTGCCAGCAGCCAGCGGGGCGGCACAGATACGCAGTATTTT. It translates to CASSQRGGTDTQYF. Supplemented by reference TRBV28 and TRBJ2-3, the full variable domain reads DVKVTQSSRYLVKRTGEKVFLECVQDMDHENMFWYRQDPGLGLRLIYFSYDVKMKEKGDIPEGYSVSREKKERFSLILESASTNQTSMYLCASSQRGGTDTQYFGPGTRLTVL.

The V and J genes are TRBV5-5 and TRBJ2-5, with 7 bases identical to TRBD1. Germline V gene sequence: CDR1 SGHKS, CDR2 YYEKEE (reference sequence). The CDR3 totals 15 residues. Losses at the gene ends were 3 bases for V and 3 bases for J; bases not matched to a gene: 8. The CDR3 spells CASSSTGPIKETQYF. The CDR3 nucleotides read TGTGCCAGCAGCTCGACAGGGCCAATAAAAGAGACCCAGTACTTC.

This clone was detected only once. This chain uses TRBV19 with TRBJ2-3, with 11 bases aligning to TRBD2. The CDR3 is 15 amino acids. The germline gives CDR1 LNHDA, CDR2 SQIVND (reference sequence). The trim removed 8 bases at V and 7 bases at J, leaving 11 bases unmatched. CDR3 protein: CASAKLAGVLNTQYF. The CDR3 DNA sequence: TGTGCCAGTGCTAAACTAGCGGGGGTACTAAATACGCAGTATTTT.

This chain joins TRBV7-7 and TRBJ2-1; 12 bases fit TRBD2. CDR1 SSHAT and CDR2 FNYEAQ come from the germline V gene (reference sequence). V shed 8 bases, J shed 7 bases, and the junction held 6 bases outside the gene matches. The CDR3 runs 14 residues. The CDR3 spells CASAASGGGNEQFF. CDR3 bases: TGTGCCAGCGCGGCTAGCGGGGGGGGGAATGAGCAGTTCTTC.

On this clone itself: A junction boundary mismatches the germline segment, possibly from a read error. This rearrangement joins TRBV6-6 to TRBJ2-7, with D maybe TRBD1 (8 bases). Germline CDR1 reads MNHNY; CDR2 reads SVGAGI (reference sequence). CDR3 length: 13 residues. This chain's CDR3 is CASSYSTGGQGAF. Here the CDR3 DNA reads TGTGCCAGCAGTTACTCGACCGGGGGGCAGGGGGCTTTC.

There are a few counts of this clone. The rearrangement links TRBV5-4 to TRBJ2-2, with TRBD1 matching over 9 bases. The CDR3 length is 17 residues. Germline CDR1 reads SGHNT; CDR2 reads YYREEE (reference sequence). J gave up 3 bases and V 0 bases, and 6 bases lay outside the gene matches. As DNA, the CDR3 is TGTGCCAGCAGCTTGGCGGGACAGGGTTCGGACACCGGGGAGCTGTTTTTT. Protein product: CASSLAGQGSDTGELFF.